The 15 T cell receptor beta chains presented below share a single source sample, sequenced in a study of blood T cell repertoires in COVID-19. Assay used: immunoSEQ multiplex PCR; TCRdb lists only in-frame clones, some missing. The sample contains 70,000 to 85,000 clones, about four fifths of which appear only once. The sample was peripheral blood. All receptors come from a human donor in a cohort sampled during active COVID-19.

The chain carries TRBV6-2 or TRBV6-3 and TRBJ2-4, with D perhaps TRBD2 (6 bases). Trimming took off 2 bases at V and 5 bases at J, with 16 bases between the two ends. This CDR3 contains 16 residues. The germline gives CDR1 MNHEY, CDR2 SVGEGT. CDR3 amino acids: CASSYGASAGENIQYF. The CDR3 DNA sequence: TGTGCCAGCAGTTACGGGGCTAGCGCGGGCGAAAACATTCAGTACTTC.

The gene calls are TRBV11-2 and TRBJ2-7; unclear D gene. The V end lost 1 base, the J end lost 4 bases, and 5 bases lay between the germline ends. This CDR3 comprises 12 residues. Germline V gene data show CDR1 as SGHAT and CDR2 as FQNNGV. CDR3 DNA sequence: TGTGCCAGCAGCTTAGTGAGGTACGAGCAGTACTTC. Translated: CASSLVRYEQYF.

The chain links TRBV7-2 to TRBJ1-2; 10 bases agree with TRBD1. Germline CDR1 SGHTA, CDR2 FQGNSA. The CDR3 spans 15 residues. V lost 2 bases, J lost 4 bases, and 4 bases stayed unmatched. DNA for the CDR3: TGTGCCAGCAGCTTAACTGGACAGGGGGTCTATGGCTACACCTTC. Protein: CASSLTGQGVYGYTF. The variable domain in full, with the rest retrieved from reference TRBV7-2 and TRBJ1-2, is GAGVSQSPSNKVTEKGKDVELRCDPISGHTALYWYRQSLGQGLEFLIYFQGNSAPDKSGLPSDRFSAERTGGSVSTLTIQRTQQEDSAVYLCASSLTGQGVYGYTFGSGTRLTVV.

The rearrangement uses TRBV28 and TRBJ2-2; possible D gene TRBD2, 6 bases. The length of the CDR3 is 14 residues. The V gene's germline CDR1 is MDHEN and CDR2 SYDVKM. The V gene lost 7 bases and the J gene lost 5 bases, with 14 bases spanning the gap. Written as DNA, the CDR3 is TGTGCCAGCACAAGGAGGGTTGTTACCGGGGAGCTGTTTTTT. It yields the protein CASTRRVVTGELFF.

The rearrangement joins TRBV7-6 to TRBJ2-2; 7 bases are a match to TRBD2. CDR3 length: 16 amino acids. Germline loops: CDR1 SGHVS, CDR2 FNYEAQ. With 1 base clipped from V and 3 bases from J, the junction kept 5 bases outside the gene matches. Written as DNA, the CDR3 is TGTGCCAGCAGCTTAGTTTCGGGGAGGGACACCGGGGAGCTGTTTTTT. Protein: CASSLVSGRDTGELFF.

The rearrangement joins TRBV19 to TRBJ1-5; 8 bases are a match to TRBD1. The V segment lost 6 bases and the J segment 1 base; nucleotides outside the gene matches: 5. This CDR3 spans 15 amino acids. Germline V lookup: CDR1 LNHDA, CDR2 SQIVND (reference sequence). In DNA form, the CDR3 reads TGTGCCAGTAGGATTGACAGGGGAAGCAATCAGCCCCAGCATTTT. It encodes CASRIDRGSNQPQHF. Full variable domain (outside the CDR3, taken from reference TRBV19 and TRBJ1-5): DGGITQSPKYLFRKEGQNVTLSCEQNLNHDAMYWYRQDPGQGLRLIYYSQIVNDFQKGDIAEGYSVSREKKESFPLTVTSAQKNPTAFYLCASRIDRGSNQPQHFGDGTRLSIL.

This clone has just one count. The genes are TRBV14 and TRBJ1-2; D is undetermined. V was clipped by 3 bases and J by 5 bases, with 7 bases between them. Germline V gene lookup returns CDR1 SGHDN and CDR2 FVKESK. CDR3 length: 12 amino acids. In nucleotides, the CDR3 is TGTGCCAGCAGCCAGGGCTGGTATGGCTACACCTTC. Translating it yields CASSQGWYGYTF.

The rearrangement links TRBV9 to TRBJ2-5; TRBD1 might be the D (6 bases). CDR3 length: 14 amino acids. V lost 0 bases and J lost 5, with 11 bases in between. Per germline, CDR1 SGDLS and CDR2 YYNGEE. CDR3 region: CASSVGRQGETQYF. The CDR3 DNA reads TGTGCCAGCAGCGTAGGCCGTCAGGGGGAGACCCAGTACTTC.

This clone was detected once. Here the CDR3 reads CASSQEIAGGHTQYF. For the CDR3, the DNA is TGTGCCAGCAGCCAAGAGATAGCGGGGGGCCATACGCAGTATTTT. The genes are TRBV3-1 (or the pseudogene TRBV3-2) and TRBJ2-3; 10 bases agree with TRBD2. V lost 0 bases to trimming and J lost 7 bases; unmatched junction nucleotides: 4. The length of the CDR3 is 15 residues. Germline V gene lookup returns CDR1 LGHDT and CDR2 YNNKEL (reference sequence).

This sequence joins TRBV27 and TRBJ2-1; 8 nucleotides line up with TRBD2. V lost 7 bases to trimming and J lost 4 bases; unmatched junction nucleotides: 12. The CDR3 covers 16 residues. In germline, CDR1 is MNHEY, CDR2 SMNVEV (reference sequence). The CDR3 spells CASTRLPVAGYNEQFF. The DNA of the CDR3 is TGTGCCAGCACTCGACTCCCTGTAGCGGGGTACAATGAGCAGTTCTTC.

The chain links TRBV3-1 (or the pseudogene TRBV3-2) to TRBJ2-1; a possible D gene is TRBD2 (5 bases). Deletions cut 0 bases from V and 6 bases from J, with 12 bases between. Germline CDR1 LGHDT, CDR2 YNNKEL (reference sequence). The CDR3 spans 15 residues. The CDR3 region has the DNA TGTGCCAGCAGCCAAGATCGGGGTAGACTCAATGAGCAGTTCTTC. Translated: CASSQDRGRLNEQFF.

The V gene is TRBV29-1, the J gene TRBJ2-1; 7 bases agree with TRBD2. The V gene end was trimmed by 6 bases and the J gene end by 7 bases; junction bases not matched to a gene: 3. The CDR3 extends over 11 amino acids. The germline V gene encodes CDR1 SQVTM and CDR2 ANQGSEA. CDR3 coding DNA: TGCAGCGTCAGCGGGGTAAATGAGCAGTTCTTC. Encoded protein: CSVSGVNEQFF.

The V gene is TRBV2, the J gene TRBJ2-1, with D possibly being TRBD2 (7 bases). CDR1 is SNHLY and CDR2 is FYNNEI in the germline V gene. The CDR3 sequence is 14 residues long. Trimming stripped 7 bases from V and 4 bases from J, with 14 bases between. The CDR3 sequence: CASKDSGAYNEQFF. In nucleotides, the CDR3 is TGTGCCAGCAAGGACAGCGGGGCTTACAATGAGCAGTTCTTC.

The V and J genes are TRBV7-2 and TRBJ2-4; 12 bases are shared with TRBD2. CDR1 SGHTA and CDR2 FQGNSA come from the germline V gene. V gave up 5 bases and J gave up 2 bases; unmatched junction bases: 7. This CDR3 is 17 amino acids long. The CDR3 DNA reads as TGTGCCAGCAGCATGACTAGCGGGGGCCCCCCCAAAAACATTCAGTACTTC. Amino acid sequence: CASSMTSGGPPKNIQYF.

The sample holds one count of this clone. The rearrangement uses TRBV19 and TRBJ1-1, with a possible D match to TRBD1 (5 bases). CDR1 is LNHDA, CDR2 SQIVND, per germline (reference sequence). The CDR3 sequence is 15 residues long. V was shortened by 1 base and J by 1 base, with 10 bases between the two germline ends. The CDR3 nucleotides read TGTGCCAGTAGTATAGGGGGCTTGGGGAACACTGAAGCTTTCTTT. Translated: CASSIGGLGNTEAFF.